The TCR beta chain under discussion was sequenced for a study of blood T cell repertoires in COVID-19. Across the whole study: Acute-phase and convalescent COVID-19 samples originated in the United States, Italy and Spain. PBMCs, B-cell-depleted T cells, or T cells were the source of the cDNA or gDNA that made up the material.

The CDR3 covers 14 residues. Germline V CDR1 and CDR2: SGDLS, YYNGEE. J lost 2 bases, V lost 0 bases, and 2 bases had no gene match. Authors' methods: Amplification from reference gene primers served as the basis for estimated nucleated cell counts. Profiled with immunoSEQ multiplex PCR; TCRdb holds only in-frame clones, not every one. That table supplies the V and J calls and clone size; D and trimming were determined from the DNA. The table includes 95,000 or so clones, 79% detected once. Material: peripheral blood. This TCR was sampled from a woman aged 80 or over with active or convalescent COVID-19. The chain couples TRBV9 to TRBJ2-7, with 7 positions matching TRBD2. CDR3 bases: TGTGCCAGCAGCGTAGGCGGGAGTCCCTACGAGCAGTACTTC. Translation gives CASSVGGSPYEQYF.